Sequencing of this TCR beta chain was carried out in a study of blood T cells in healthy people across ages. A word on this clonotype: An end of the junction does not agree with germline; a read error may underlie this.

The second PCR ran roughly 6 to 11 cycles with a sample-barcoded 5' primer and J-beta primers. TCRdb passed the 5' RACE reads through MiXCR, listing each CDR3 protein once. The data show about 640,000 distinct CDR3 sequences, around 54% seen once. The CDR3 sequence is 19 residues long. Germline CDR1 MNHEY, CDR2 SMNVEV (reference sequence). The chain uses TRBV27 and TRBJ1-2; 10 nucleotides line up with TRBD1. The TCR comes from a man aged 55 to 70 in good health. Sequencing was done on a sample of blood. DNA for the CDR3: TGTGCCAGCAGTGTTATATGGGCCCCGGGACAGGGGCCTAACCATGGCTACACCTTC. Residues: CASSVIWAPGQGPNHGYTF.